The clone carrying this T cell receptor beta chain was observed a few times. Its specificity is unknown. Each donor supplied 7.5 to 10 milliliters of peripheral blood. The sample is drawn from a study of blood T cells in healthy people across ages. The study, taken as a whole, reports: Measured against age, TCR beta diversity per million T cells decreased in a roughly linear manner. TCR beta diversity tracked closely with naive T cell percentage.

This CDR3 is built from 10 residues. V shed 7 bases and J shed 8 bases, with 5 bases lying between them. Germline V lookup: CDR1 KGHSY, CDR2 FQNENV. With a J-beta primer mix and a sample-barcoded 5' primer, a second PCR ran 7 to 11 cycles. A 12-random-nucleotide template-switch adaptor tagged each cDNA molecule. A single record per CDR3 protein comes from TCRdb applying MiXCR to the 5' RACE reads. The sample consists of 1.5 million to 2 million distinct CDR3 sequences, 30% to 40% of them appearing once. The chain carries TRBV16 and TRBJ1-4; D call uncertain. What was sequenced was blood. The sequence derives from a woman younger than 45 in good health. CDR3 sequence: CASTREKLFF. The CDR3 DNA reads TGTGCCAGCACCCGGGAAAAACTGTTTTTT. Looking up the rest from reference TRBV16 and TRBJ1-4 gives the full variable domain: GEEVAQTPKHLVRGEGQKAKLYCAPIKGHSYVFWYQQVLKNEFKFLISFQNENVFDETGMPKERFSAKCLPNSPCSLEIQATKLEDSAVYFCASTREKLFFGSGTQLSVL.